This entry lists 28 T cell receptor beta chains sequenced from one sample in a study of PD-L1 blockade in urothelial cancer. The time point is: peripheral blood 6 weeks after treatment start. The repertoire was sequenced with immunoSEQ multiplex PCR; TCRdb's copy has only in-frame clones and lacks some. This sample has around 46,000 clones, with 82% found just once. Sequences were derived from PBMCs, sampled around atezolizumab (anti-PD-L1) treatment. All receptors derive from a man between 60 and 75 years old with urothelial cancer.

This clone was detected only a few times. This chain uses TRBV7-9 with TRBJ1-5, with D unclear. Germline CDR1 and CDR2: SEHNR and FQNEAQ (reference sequence). V shed 5 bases and J shed 0 bases, with 5 bases lying between them. The CDR3 runs to 13 residues. In nucleotides, the CDR3 is TGTGCCAGCAGCCCAAATAGCAATCAGCCCCAGCATTTT. Translated, it gives CASSPNSNQPQHF.

The chain links TRBV30 to TRBJ1-3; possibly TRBD1 for D (5 bases). The CDR3 is 14 residues long. CDR1 is GTSNPN and CDR2 is SVGIG in the germline V gene (reference sequence). Trimming cost V 3 bases and J 0 bases, with 9 bases left between them. This CDR3 is CAWRQDYSGNTIYF. The CDR3 DNA follows: TGTGCCTGGAGACAGGATTACTCTGGAAACACCATATATTTT.

The chain links TRBV5-1 to TRBJ2-1; the match to TRBD1 covers 8 bases. Germline assignment: CDR1 SGHRS and CDR2 YFSETQ. The ends lost 0 bases at V and 3 bases at J; junction bases unmatched: 2. This CDR3 is 15 amino acids long. CDR3 coding DNA: TGCGCCAGCAGCTTGGAACAGGGGGTCTACAATGAGCAGTTCTTC. Amino acids: CASSLEQGVYNEQFF.

The chain joins TRBV5-1 to TRBJ2-3; 8 nucleotides line up with TRBD2. J was trimmed by 5 bases and V by 7 bases; bases with no gene match: 12. This CDR3 contains 15 residues. Germline values: CDR1 SGHRS, CDR2 YFSETQ. CDR3 nucleotides: TGCGCCAGCTCACTTAGCGGGGACCCTAGAGATACGCAGTATTTT. This codes for CASSLSGDPRDTQYF.

This chain joins TRBV11-3 and TRBJ2-5; TRBD1 might be the D (6 bases). Germline loops: CDR1 SGHNT, CDR2 YENEEA. The V gene lost 3 bases and the J gene lost 4 bases, with 9 bases spanning the gap. The CDR3 is 13 residues long. The DNA of the CDR3 is TGTGCCAGCAGCTTTGGACAGAGAGAGACCCAGTACTTC. Translating gives CASSFGQRETQYF.

The chain carries TRBV11-2 and TRBJ2-5; TRBD2 might be the D (5 bases). CDR3 length: 14 residues. Germline V gene data show CDR1 as SGHAT and CDR2 as FQNNGV. V dropped 5 bases and J dropped 6 bases, with 16 bases sitting between them. CDR3 coding DNA: TGTGCCAGCAGCCCGGGCCCTGAGCGGAAGACCCAGTACTTC. Translating gives CASSPGPERKTQYF. The full variable domain, completed using reference TRBV11-2 and TRBJ2-5, is EAGVAQSPRYKIIEKRQSVAFWCNPISGHATLYWYQQILGQGPKLLIQFQNNGVVDDSQLPKDRFSAERLKGVDSTLKIQPAKLEDSAVYLCASSPGPERKTQYFGPGTRLLVL.

Only one count was recorded for this clone. This chain links TRBV11-1 with TRBJ2-1, with TRBD2 as a possible D gene (7 bases). This CDR3 has 17 residues. Germline V CDR1 and CDR2: SGHAT, FQDESV (reference sequence). V was cut by 5 bases and J by 4 bases, with 21 bases left in between. The DNA of the CDR3 is TGTGCCAGCAGCACCCGCCGGGGGCGGGAGTATTACAATGAGCAGTTCTTC. Translating it yields CASSTRRGREYYNEQFF.

The chain has TRBV7-2 and TRBJ2-5; maybe TRBD2 (6 bases). Germline CDR1 SGHTA, CDR2 FQGNSA. This CDR3 has 15 residues. The V end lost 6 bases, the J end lost 7 bases, and 21 bases lay between the germline ends. The DNA for the CDR3 is TGTGCCAGCAGTAATCCGGATGGAGGGCGACGGACCCAGTACTTC. It encodes CASSNPDGGRRTQYF.

This clone appeared a single time. The chain uses TRBV6-1 and TRBJ2-7; perhaps TRBD2 as D (6 bases). Looked up from germline, CDR1 is MNHNS and CDR2 is SASEGT. Trimming removed 2 bases from V and 3 bases from J, with 14 bases in between. The CDR3 is 15 residues long. The CDR3 loop is CASSELSGNHYEQYF. The CDR3 nucleotides read TGTGCCAGCAGTGAACTTAGCGGCAACCACTACGAGCAGTACTTC.

The CDR3 DNA follows: TGTGCCAGCAGAGAGGCAGGGGATGGGTTCTACGAGCAGTACTTC. Translation: CASREAGDGFYEQYF. This sequence joins TRBV27 and TRBJ2-7, with D perhaps TRBD1 (6 bases). Trimming took 6 bases from V and 3 from J, leaving 18 bases between them. Germline CDR1 MNHEY, CDR2 SMNVEV (reference sequence). The CDR3 is made up of 15 amino acids.

This chain links TRBV6-1 with TRBJ1-1; 9 positions match TRBD1. The junction had 6 bases not matched to a gene; V was cut back by 7 bases and J by 3 bases. The CDR3 is made up of 14 amino acids. The germline V gene has CDR1 MNHNS and CDR2 SASEGT. The chain's CDR3 is CASIYRGLDTEAFF. DNA for the CDR3: TGTGCCAGCATCTACAGGGGGCTGGACACTGAAGCTTTCTTT.

This rearrangement joins TRBV4-1 to TRBJ1-5, with D unclear. Trimming left V 1 base short and J 7 bases short, with 14 bases between. The length of the CDR3 is 15 residues. The germline gives CDR1 MGHRA, CDR2 YSYEKL. The chain's CDR3 is CASSQVRGEAQPQHF. In nucleotides, the CDR3 is TGCGCCAGCAGCCAAGTGCGAGGAGAGGCGCAGCCCCAGCATTTT.

The V call is TRBV18, the J call TRBJ2-6; D is unresolved. From germline, CDR1 is KGHSH and CDR2 LQKENI. The V end lost 2 bases, the J end lost 0 bases, and 5 bases lay between the germline ends. The CDR3 is made up of 15 amino acids. The CDR3 bases are TGTGCCAGCTCACCAAGCCCCTCTGGGGCCAACGTCCTGACTTTC. Translated: CASSPSPSGANVLTF.

The chain couples TRBV4-1 to TRBJ2-7; 11 nucleotides line up with TRBD2. CDR3 size: 15 residues. Germline V gene sequence: CDR1 MGHRA, CDR2 YSYEKL. The V segment lost 4 bases and the J segment 5 bases; nucleotides outside the gene matches: 7. The CDR3 DNA is TGCGCCAGCAGCCGTGCTAGCGGGAGGAGGAACGAGCAGTACTTC. It codes for CASSRASGRRNEQYF.

This clone was observed once. This sequence joins TRBV5-1 and TRBJ2-2; 8 bases map to TRBD1. CDR3 length: 15 amino acids. Germline V gene sequence: CDR1 SGHRS, CDR2 YFSETQ. The trim removed 4 bases at V and 7 bases at J, leaving 9 bases unmatched. CDR3 nucleotides: TGCGCCAGCAGCCCGGACAGGGTACAGGGCGGGGAGCTGTTTTTT. It is translated as CASSPDRVQGGELFF.

The chain links TRBV21-1 to TRBJ2-3; TRBD1 is the table's D call and was not checked against the DNA. TRBV21-1 is marked as a pseudogene. The CDR3 sequence is 15 residues long. CDR3 in amino acids: CASSKQAVSTDTQYF. The DNA for the CDR3 is TGTGCCAGCAGCAAACAGGCTGTCAGCACAGATACGCAGTATTTT.

In this sample, this clone turned up a few times. The chain uses TRBV9 and TRBJ2-3, with TRBD2 identical over 13 bases. From germline, CDR1 is SGDLS and CDR2 YYNGEE. The CDR3 has 20 amino acids. The V segment lost 2 bases and the J segment 1 base; nucleotides outside the gene matches: 13. The CDR3 sequence is CASSVAVGTSGAWGTDTQYF. The CDR3 DNA follows: TGTGCCAGCAGCGTGGCCGTAGGGACTAGCGGGGCGTGGGGCACAGATACGCAGTATTTT. The full variable domain, completed using reference TRBV9 and TRBJ2-3, is DSGVTQTPKHLITATGQRVTLRCSPRSGDLSVYWYQQSLDQGLQFLIQYYNGEERAKGNILERFSAQQFPDLHSELNLSSLELGDSALYFCASSVAVGTSGAWGTDTQYFGPGTRLTVL.

The V call is TRBV27, the J call TRBJ2-7; TRBD1 is a possible D gene (6 bases). The V and J ends lost 5 bases and 2 bases respectively, with 10 bases between them. Germline V gives CDR1 MNHEY, CDR2 SMNVEV (reference sequence). This CDR3 spans 13 amino acids. The chain's CDR3 is CASSHQGTYEQYF. The DNA of the CDR3 is TGTGCCAGCAGTCACCAGGGGACCTACGAGCAGTACTTC.

The rearrangement links TRBV19 to TRBJ1-5; D unclear. V lost 1 base and J 1 base, leaving 8 bases between the germline ends. Germline CDR1 and CDR2: LNHDA and SQIVND (reference sequence). CDR3 length equals 15 residues. The CDR3 DNA reads as TGTGCCAGTAGTATAGTCGCGGTGAGCAATCAGCCCCAGCATTTT. It translates to CASSIVAVSNQPQHF.

This clone turned up a few times. This chain connects TRBV6-6 to TRBJ1-5; D possibly corresponds to TRBD1 (6 bases). The CDR3 contains 14 residues. The germline V gene has CDR1 MNHNY and CDR2 SVGAGI (reference sequence). V gave up 5 bases and J gave up 7 bases, with 15 bases separating them. Here the CDR3 reads CASSPQGRSQPQHF. CDR3 DNA: TGTGCCAGCAGTCCACAGGGTCGCAGCCAGCCCCAGCATTTT.

The chain recombines TRBV15 with TRBJ2-7, with TRBD2 matching over 7 bases. The CDR3 consists of 14 residues. CDR1 is LNHNV, CDR2 YYDKDF, per germline (reference sequence). Trimming cost V 7 bases and J 4 bases; bases outside gene matches: 10. The CDR3 reads CATKRWGEGYEQYF. The CDR3 nucleotides are TGTGCCACCAAACGTTGGGGGGAGGGTTACGAGCAGTACTTC.

The chain joins TRBV19 to TRBJ2-7; 8 bases match TRBD1. The V segment lost 5 bases and the J segment 3 bases; nucleotides outside the gene matches: 12. The CDR3 has 16 amino acids. CDR1 LNHDA and CDR2 SQIVND come from the germline V gene (reference sequence). The CDR3 region is CASSDGQGVGYYEQYF. The CDR3 DNA follows: TGTGCCAGTAGTGACGGACAGGGAGTGGGCTACTACGAGCAGTACTTC.

The gene calls are TRBV1 and TRBJ2-1; the listed D gene, TRBD2, was not tested against the DNA. TRBV1 is listed as a pseudogene. The CDR3 loop spans 16 amino acids. CDR3 DNA sequence: TGCACCAGCAGCCAGGCGGGGGATCGGGGCTACAATGAGCAGTTCTTC. Its translation: CTSSQAGDRGYNEQFF.

This chain links TRBV25-1 with TRBJ2-2; 8 nucleotides align to TRBD2. CDR3 size: 14 residues. With 7 bases clipped from V and 5 bases from J, the junction kept 6 bases outside the gene matches. The V gene's germline CDR1 is MGHDK and CDR2 SYGVNS. The CDR3 DNA reads as TGTGCCAGCACCGGGACTAGGCGGACCGGGGAGCTGTTTTTT. This sequence encodes CASTGTRRTGELFF.

This clone was seen a single time. The rearrangement uses TRBV11-3 and TRBJ2-1; maybe TRBD2 (6 bases). CDR3 length equals 17 residues. Deletions cut 5 bases from V and 2 bases from J, with 19 bases between. Per germline, CDR1 SGHNT and CDR2 YENEEA. The CDR3 protein is CASSPGGSYGTYNEQFF. In DNA form, the CDR3 reads TGTGCCAGCAGCCCCGGGGGTAGCTACGGGACCTACAATGAGCAGTTCTTC.

This rearrangement joins TRBV5-4 to TRBJ1-5; D is unclear. The CDR3 covers 14 residues. CDR1 SGHNT and CDR2 YYREEE come from the germline V gene (reference sequence). The V gene lost 1 base and the J gene lost 5 bases, with 10 bases spanning the gap. The CDR3 sequence: CASSLYGGDQPQHF. Written as DNA, the CDR3 is TGTGCCAGCAGCTTGTACGGCGGGGATCAGCCCCAGCATTTT.

This clone came up once. Germline is not matched at one junction end, which may reflect a read error. This chain connects TRBV5-4 to TRBJ2-4; 11 positions agree with TRBD2. CDR3 length: 19 residues. From germline, CDR1 is SGHNT and CDR2 YYREEE (reference sequence). The CDR3 sequence is CASSLVGSGRGWAKNILCF. The CDR3 nucleotides read TGTGCCAGCAGCTTGGTCGGTAGCGGGAGGGGTTGGGCCAAAAACATTCTGTGCTTC.

In its sample, this clone was seen once. The chain carries TRBV10-2 and TRBJ2-7; the D gene is possibly TRBD2 (5 bases). This CDR3 comprises 14 residues. The ends were cut back, 2 bases at V and 2 bases at J, with 10 bases in the middle. Germline CDR1 and CDR2: WSHSY and SAAADI. CDR3 sequence (DNA): TGCGCCAGCAGTGAGCGGGGAAGGACCTACGAGCAGTACTTC. As protein: CASSERGRTYEQYF.